This T cell receptor (beta chain) came from a study of cytomegalovirus exposure and HLA in healthy donors. For the study at large: Within an early data release were about 85 million unique TCRs drawn from HLA-typed donors.

Findings and limits, study-wide: CMV antigen specificity of three CMV-associated chains was confirmed in vitro. By a later analysis, the bulk of CMV-associated TCR beta chains appeared HLA-restricted. Cytomegalovirus association was listed for around 180 TCR beta chains.

Comment on this clone: No antigen is known for it. One end of the junction fails to match germline, which may point to a read error. This CDR3 is also generated by other DNA sequences in the sample.

This CDR3 has 16 amino acids. The germline V gene has CDR1 LGHNT and CDR2 FRNRAP. The PCR ran on 60 Vbeta and 13 Jbeta primers. Libraries were prepared by immunoSEQ multiplex PCR; TCRdb keeps only in-frame clonotypes and omits some of them. The sample lists roughly 200,000 clones, around four fifths seen once, with 0.71% in the top ten. The TCR comes from a boy between 2 and 10 years old in good health and CMV-seronegative. The V call is TRBV12-5, the J call TRBJ1-2; 7 bases are shared with TRBD1. The material sequenced was PBMCs. The CDR3: CASGLLLGTAFRGYTF. The CDR3, as DNA: TGCGCTAGTGGTTTGCTTTTAGGGACAGCCTTTAGGGGCTACACCTTC.